What follows are 18 T cell receptor beta chains derived from one specimen sequenced in a study of T cells expressing NK-cell markers. TCRdb re-called the 5' RACE reads and gives one entry per CDR3 protein, without DNA. The table for this sample gives 350,000 to 450,000 distinct CDR3 sequences. The sequenced sample consisted of blood T cells: a sorted CD56 or NKG2C T cell subset, CD4+ or CD8+ T cells, or bulk PBMC T cells (not recorded which). These TCRs come from a man aged 18-70 years in good health.

The chain joins TRBV18 to TRBJ1-2; without DNA, the TCRdb call of TRBD1 cannot be checked. CDR3 length: 16 amino acids. CDR1 and CDR2 (germline): KGHSH, LQKENI. CDR3 amino acids: CASSPNRDRVDYGYTF.

The gene calls are TRBV5-1 and TRBJ1-1; TCRdb lists TRBD1, though no DNA is available to test this call. Germline V gene sequence: CDR1 SGHRS, CDR2 YFSETQ. The CDR3 extends over 17 amino acids. The CDR3 reads CASSLDGGTGGSSEAFF.

The chain joins TRBV6-1 to TRBJ1-4; TCRdb picks TRBD1, but there is no DNA to check that call. Germline assignment: CDR1 MNHNS and CDR2 SASEGT. CDR3 length: 16 amino acids. The CDR3 protein is CASSVYRGLGREKLFF.

The rearrangement joins TRBV20-1 to TRBJ1-2. This CDR3 spans 13 amino acids. CDR1 and CDR2 (germline): DFQATT, SNEGSKA (reference sequence). The CDR3 protein is CSARVHENYGYTF.

J is TRBJ1-3 and V is TRBV3-1. Germline values: CDR1 LGHDT, CDR2 YNNKEL (reference sequence). The CDR3 covers 12 residues. The CDR3 region is CASSQAGNTIYF.

The chain is built from TRBV12-3 or TRBV12-4 and TRBJ2-3; the TCRdb call, TRBD2, lacks DNA for checking. This CDR3 has 14 residues. Here the CDR3 reads CASRKGLSTDTQYF.

The rearrangement uses TRBV5-6 and TRBJ2-7; TCRdb reports TRBD1, a call that lacks DNA to check it against. CDR3 length equals 15 residues. Germline assignment: CDR1 SGHDT and CDR2 YYEEEE. CDR3 in amino acids: CASSLIPTGSYEQYF.

This chain joins TRBV5-4 and TRBJ2-3; lacking DNA, the TRBD2 call made by TCRdb goes unchecked. Germline V gives CDR1 SGHNT, CDR2 YYREEE (reference sequence). The CDR3 length is 15 residues. CDR3 sequence: CASSLVGRVTDTQYF. Full variable domain (missing parts from reference TRBV5-4 and TRBJ2-3): ETGVTQSPTHLIKTRGQQVTLRCSSQSGHNTVSWYQQALGQGPQFIFQYYREEENGRGNFPPRFSGLQFPNYSSELNVNALELDDSALYLCASSLVGRVTDTQYFGPGTRLTVL.

This rearrangement joins TRBV12-3 or TRBV12-4 to TRBJ2-2; absent DNA, TCRdb's TRBD1 call cannot be checked. There are 17 residues in the CDR3. The CDR3 loop is CASSPRRGTSNTGELFF.

The rearrangement joins TRBV19 to TRBJ2-2; TCRdb's D call of TRBD2 is untestable without DNA. There are 19 residues in the CDR3. Germline V gene data show CDR1 as LNHDA and CDR2 as SQIVND (reference sequence). CDR3 residues: CASSMRSGLAGASAGELFF.

The chain combines TRBV18 with TRBJ1-2. The CDR3 sequence is 15 residues long. The germline V gene has CDR1 KGHSH and CDR2 LQKENI. The chain's CDR3 is CASSPPSSSNYGYTF.

The chain is built from TRBV2 and TRBJ2-3; the D gene TCRdb calls, TRBD1, cannot be checked with no DNA. The CDR3 has 14 residues. Germline CDR1 SNHLY, CDR2 FYNNEI. The CDR3 sequence: CARAQGRKTDTQYF. The complete variable domain, with remaining parts taken from reference TRBV2 and TRBJ2-3, reads EPEVTQTPSHQVTQMGQEVILRCVPISNHLYFYWYRQILGQKVEFLVSFYNNEISEKSEIFDDQFSVERPDGSNFTLKIRSTKLEDSAMYFCARAQGRKTDTQYFGPGTRLTVL.

The rearrangement uses TRBV12-3 or TRBV12-4 and TRBJ2-7; TCRdb's D call of TRBD2 is untestable without DNA. CDR3 size: 17 residues. This CDR3 reads CASTFGVNRKGSYEQYF.

This chain links TRBV19 with TRBJ1-5. The germline CDR1 and CDR2 sequences are LNHDA and SQIVND (reference sequence). The length of the CDR3 is 16 residues. Here the CDR3 reads CASSITVSGNNQPQHF.

This chain uses TRBV9 with TRBJ2-5; the D call from TCRdb, TRBD1, cannot be confirmed without DNA. CDR1 SGDLS and CDR2 YYNGEE come from the germline V gene. This CDR3 has 13 amino acids. This CDR3 is CASSDSIGETQYF.

The chain is built from TRBV5-5 and TRBJ2-3; there is no DNA to check the TCRdb D call of TRBD1. Germline V gene sequence: CDR1 SGHKS, CDR2 YYEKEE (reference sequence). The CDR3 loop spans 15 amino acids. The CDR3 reads CASRHRGLVTDTQYF.

This sequence joins TRBV5-1 and TRBJ2-7; the D call of TRBD1 rests on TCRdb alone, since no DNA is present to check it. The CDR3 is 16 residues long. Germline V lookup: CDR1 SGHRS, CDR2 YFSETQ. The CDR3 is CASSLATTGRPYEQYF.

The chain joins TRBV18 to TRBJ2-5; TCRdb's D gene call, TRBD1, goes unchecked for lack of DNA. CDR3 length: 14 amino acids. The germline gives CDR1 KGHSH, CDR2 LQKENI. CDR3 sequence: CASSPRRDTETQYF.